This TCR beta chain was obtained from a study of T cells in localized non-small cell lung cancer. The ends were cut back, 1 base at V and 2 bases at J, with 10 bases in the middle. This CDR3 is 15 amino acids long. The germline gives CDR1 SSHAT, CDR2 FNYEAQ (reference sequence). TCRdb's copy holds only in-frame clones and misses some; the assay was immunoSEQ multiplex PCR. The table includes about 15,000 clones, around 85% detected once. Study observations and caveats: When the top 100 tumor clones were examined, a median around 61 of them also appeared in the adjacent lung, which was paired and uninvolved.

A remark on this clone: The antigen is not known.

The clonotype was recovered from a female donor aged 60 or older with stage I squamous cell lung carcinoma. This chain joins TRBV7-7 and TRBJ2-3; D not certain. Sequencing was performed on peripheral blood, taken before any cancer treatment. The CDR3, as DNA: TGTGCCAGCAGCTTAGGAGCGCACATCACAGATACGCAGTATTTT. Its protein product is CASSLGAHITDTQYF. The full variable domain, with the rest looked up from reference TRBV7-7 and TRBJ2-3, is GAGVSQSPRYKVTKRGQDVTLRCDPISSHATLYWYQQALGQGPEFLTYFNYEAQPDKSGLPSDRFSAERPEGSISTLTIQRTEQRDSAMYRCASSLGAHITDTQYFGPGTRLTVL.